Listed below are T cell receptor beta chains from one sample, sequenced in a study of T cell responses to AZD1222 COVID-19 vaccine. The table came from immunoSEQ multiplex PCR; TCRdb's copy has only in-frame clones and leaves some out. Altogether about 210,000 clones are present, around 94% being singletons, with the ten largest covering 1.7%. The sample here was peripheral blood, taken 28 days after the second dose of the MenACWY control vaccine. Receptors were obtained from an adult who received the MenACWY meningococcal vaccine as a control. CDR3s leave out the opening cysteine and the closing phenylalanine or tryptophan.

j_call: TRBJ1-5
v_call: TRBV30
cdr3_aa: AWNRKGLSNQPQH

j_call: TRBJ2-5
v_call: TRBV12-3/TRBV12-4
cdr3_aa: ASSFNQETQY

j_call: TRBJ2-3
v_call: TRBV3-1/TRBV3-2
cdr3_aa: ASSVKGPDTQY

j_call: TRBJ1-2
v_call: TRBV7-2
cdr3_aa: ASSSGQTYGYT

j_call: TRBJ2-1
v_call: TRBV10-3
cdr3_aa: AISEPGGVNNEQF

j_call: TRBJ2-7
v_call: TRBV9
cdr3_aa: ASSVDSAWKEQY

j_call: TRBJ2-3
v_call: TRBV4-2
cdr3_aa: ASSQEGGGGIDTQY

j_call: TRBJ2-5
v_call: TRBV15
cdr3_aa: ATSEQRDFVETQY

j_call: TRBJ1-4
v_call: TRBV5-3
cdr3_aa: ARSFNEKLF

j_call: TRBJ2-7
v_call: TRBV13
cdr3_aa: ASSTRTSAYEQY

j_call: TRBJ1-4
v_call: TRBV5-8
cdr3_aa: ASSSGQGRRNEKLF

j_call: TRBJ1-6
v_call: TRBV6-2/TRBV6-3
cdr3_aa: ASSYGQGQGGGSYNSPLH

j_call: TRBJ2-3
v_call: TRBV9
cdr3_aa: ASSVGGGDTQY

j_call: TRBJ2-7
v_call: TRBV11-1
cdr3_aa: ASSLVPNRGNHEQY

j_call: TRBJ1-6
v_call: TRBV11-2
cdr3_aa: ASSSDITLNSPLH

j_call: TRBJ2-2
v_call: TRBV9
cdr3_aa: ASSAPPGQGSGELF

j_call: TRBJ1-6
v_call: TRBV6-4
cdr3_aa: ASSEAPSTPLH

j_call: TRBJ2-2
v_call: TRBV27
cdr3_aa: ASSLAGGQSGELF

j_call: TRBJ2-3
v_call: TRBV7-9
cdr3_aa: ASSFFSGGARDTQY

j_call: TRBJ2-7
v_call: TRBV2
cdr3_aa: ASSEGAQSTYEQY

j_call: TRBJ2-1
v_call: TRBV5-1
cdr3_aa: ASSLTSGGSNEQF

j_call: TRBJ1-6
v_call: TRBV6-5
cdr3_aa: ASSYSISVDNSPLH

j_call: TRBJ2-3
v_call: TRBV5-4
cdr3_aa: ASSKGQGGTDTQY

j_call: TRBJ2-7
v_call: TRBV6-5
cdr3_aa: ASITGTSSYEQY

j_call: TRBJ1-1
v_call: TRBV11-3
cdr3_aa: ASSRDRGGLNTEAF

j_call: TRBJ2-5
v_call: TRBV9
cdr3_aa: ASSVSGKETQY

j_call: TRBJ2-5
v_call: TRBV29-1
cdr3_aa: SVVRQQETQY

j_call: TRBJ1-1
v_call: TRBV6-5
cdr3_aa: ASSYGGGAGTEAF

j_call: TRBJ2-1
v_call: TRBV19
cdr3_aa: ASSPQTSGEARNEQF

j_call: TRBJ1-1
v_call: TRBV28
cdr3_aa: ASSLVRTAAF

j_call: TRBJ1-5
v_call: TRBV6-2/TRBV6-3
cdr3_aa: ASSIRDRSMGNQPQH

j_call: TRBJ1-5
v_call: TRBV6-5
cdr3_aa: ASRAPGQPQH

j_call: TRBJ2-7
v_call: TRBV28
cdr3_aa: ASSLDEGQY

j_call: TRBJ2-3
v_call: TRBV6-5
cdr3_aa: ASSLQGVGTDTQY

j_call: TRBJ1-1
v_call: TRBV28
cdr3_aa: ASRGQGETEAF

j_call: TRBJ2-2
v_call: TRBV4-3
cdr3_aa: ASSQAFGNAGELF

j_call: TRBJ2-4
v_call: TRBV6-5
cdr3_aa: ASKYNSLQNIQY

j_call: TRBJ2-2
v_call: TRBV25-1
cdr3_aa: ASSRTVVSGGNTGELF

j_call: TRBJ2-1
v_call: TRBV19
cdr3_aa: ASSQPNNEQF

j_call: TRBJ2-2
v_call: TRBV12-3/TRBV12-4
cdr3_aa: ASSLGTIGELF

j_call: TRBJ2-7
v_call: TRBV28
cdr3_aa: ASTPSGLGFEQY

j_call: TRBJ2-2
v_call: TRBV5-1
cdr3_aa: ASSLTQKNTGELF

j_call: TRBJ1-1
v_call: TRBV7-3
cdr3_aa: ASSHGQGRTEAF

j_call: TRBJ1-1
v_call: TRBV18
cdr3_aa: ASSPKGIGMDTEAF

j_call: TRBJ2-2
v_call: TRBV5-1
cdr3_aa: ASSRRTGPIPGELF

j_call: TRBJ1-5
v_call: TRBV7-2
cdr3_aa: ASSSRAGTSNQPQH

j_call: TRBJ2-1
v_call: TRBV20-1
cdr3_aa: SASVRATSGGAGAREQF

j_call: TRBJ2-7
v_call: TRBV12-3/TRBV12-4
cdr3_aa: ASSFGEGYEQY

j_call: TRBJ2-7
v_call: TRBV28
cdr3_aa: ASSRGGNPYEQY